The 26 T cell receptor beta chains listed next were all sequenced from one sample in a study of cytomegalovirus exposure and HLA in healthy donors (dated 2017 in TCRdb). Libraries were built with the immunoSEQ multiplex PCR assay. For the multiplex PCR, a mixture combining 60 forward primers for TCR Vbeta segments and 13 reverse primers for TCR Jbeta segments was used. Held by TCRdb, this immuneACCESS table contains in-frame sequences only and omits some clones. Under half of the omission traces to an unresolved V gene where checked; the cause of the rest is unknown. Within this sample are roughly 180,000 clones, with approximately 82% of them counted one time only. The ten largest clones capture roughly 2% of the sample. Sequencing was performed on PBMCs. The receptor source for this set is a woman aged 18-30 years in good health and CMV-seropositive.

J is TRBJ2-5 and V is TRBV4-1, with 9 bases lining up with TRBD2. The germline CDR1 and CDR2 sequences are MGHRA and YSYEKL. V trimming: 1 base; J trimming: 5 bases; junction bases outside the gene matches: 8. The CDR3 is 16 residues long. The CDR3 nucleotides read TGCGCCAGCAGCCAAGTTTTTGCGGGGGGGCAGGAGACCCAGTACTTC. This gives the protein CASSQVFAGGQETQYF.

The chain joins TRBV7-3 to TRBJ1-1; D is uncertain. V lost 2 bases and J 0 bases, leaving 4 bases between the germline ends. This CDR3 contains 13 residues. Germline CDR1 SGHTA, CDR2 FQGTGA. In nucleotides, the CDR3 is TGTGCCAGCAGCTTACAGGTGAACACTGAAGCTTTCTTT. It translates to CASSLQVNTEAFF. The full variable domain, with the rest looked up from reference TRBV7-3 and TRBJ1-1, is GAGVSQTPSNKVTEKGKYVELRCDPISGHTALYWYRQSLGQGPEFLIYFQGTGAADDSGLPNDRFFAVRPEGSVSTLKIQRTERGDSAVYLCASSLQVNTEAFFGQGTRLTVV.

This chain connects TRBV9 to TRBJ2-7; D is uncertain. The ends were cut back, 1 base at V and 0 bases at J, with 11 bases in the middle. This CDR3 contains 15 residues. CDR1 and CDR2 from the germline V gene are SGDLS and YYNGEE. CDR3 coding DNA: TGTGCCAGCAGCGTATTGCCGACAAGCTCCTACGAGCAGTACTTC. It is translated as CASSVLPTSSYEQYF.

This sequence joins TRBV4-1 and TRBJ1-3; TRBD1 matches 7 bases. Germline assignment: CDR1 MGHRA and CDR2 YSYEKL. The CDR3 spans 14 residues. The trim removed 1 base at V and 7 bases at J, leaving 4 bases unmatched. The CDR3 loop reads CASSQVAGGNTIYF. CDR3 DNA: TGCGCCAGCAGCCAAGTTGCAGGGGGGAACACCATATATTTT.

The chain employs TRBV10-3 and TRBJ1-3; D gene unclear. V lost 8 bases, J lost 0 bases, and 8 bases lay in between. The CDR3 runs 13 residues. From germline, CDR1 is ENHRY and CDR2 SYGVKD. The CDR3: CAIAEDSGNTIYF. The CDR3 region has the DNA TGTGCCATCGCAGAAGACTCTGGAAACACCATATATTTT.

The chain uses TRBV28 and TRBJ1-3; perhaps TRBD1 as D (6 bases). This CDR3 has 15 amino acids. The germline gives CDR1 MDHEN, CDR2 SYDVKM. The V gene lost 6 bases and the J gene lost 4 bases, with 16 bases spanning the gap. CDR3 sequence reads: CASSLAGAIGNTIYF. CDR3 sequence (DNA): TGTGCCAGCAGCCTTGCGGGGGCTATCGGAAACACCATATATTTT.

The rearrangement uses TRBV12-5 and TRBJ1-2, with D perhaps TRBD1 (6 bases). Germline CDR1 is LGHNT and CDR2 is FRNRAP. V was trimmed by 7 bases and J by 3 bases, leaving 18 bases between them. The CDR3 has 15 amino acids. The CDR3 protein is CASVPPGQGYYGYTF. CDR3 bases: TGTGCTAGTGTCCCTCCGGGGCAGGGGTACTATGGCTACACCTTC.

The rearrangement links TRBV11-3 to TRBJ2-5; perhaps TRBD1 as D (5 bases). The CDR3 length is 14 residues. The germline V and J ends were trimmed by 5 bases and 7 bases, with 17 bases remaining between them. Per germline, CDR1 SGHNT and CDR2 YENEEA. CDR3 sequence (DNA): TGTGCCAGCAGCATACTAACAGGATTCGGGACCCAGTACTTC. Protein sequence: CASSILTGFGTQYF.

This clone was counted between two and nine times. The rearrangement links TRBV7-8 to TRBJ1-3; D gene ambiguous. The CDR3 loop spans 15 amino acids. V dropped 1 base and J dropped 4 bases, with 11 bases sitting between them. Germline values: CDR1 SGHVS, CDR2 FQNEAQ. Written as DNA, the CDR3 is TGTGCCAGCAGCTTAGAAGGGAGGAGGGGAAACACCATATATTTT. Protein product: CASSLEGRRGNTIYF.

This chain links TRBV29-1 with TRBJ1-2; the D gene is possibly TRBD1 (5 bases). V was clipped by 8 bases and J by 6 bases, with 13 bases between them. Germline V gives CDR1 SQVTM, CDR2 ANQGSEA. The CDR3 runs to 11 residues. The CDR3 loop is CSTWTNHGYTF. The CDR3 DNA reads as TGCAGCACCTGGACAAACCATGGCTACACCTTC.

The chain couples TRBV9 to TRBJ2-7; no firm D call. The germline gives CDR1 SGDLS, CDR2 YYNGEE. This CDR3 comprises 13 residues. The germline V and J ends were trimmed by 4 bases and 5 bases, with 13 bases remaining between them. The chain's CDR3 is CASSQQDGDEQYF. For the CDR3, the DNA is TGTGCCAGCAGCCAGCAGGATGGCGACGAGCAGTACTTC.

This sequence joins TRBV7-2 and TRBJ2-3, with D unclear. Trimming pared 1 base from V and 4 bases from J, leaving 9 bases between. The CDR3 spans 14 residues. Germline loops: CDR1 SGHTA, CDR2 FQGNSA. CDR3 region: CASSLGNRPDTQYF. The DNA for the CDR3 is TGTGCCAGCAGCTTAGGTAACAGACCAGATACGCAGTATTTT.

The chain combines TRBV27 with TRBJ1-3, with TRBD1 as a possible D gene (6 bases). The CDR3 sequence is 16 residues long. Germline V gene data show CDR1 as MNHEY and CDR2 as SMNVEV (reference sequence). Trimming removed 5 bases from V and 4 bases from J, with 18 bases in between. The CDR3 loop is CASSRRGGAEGNTIYF. CDR3 sequence (DNA): TGTGCCAGCAGTCGGCGCGGGGGCGCGGAGGGAAACACCATATATTTT.

This clone has more than one count but fewer than ten. V and J are TRBV4-3 and TRBJ2-1; D is undetermined. The ends were cut back, 5 bases at V and 9 bases at J, with 8 bases in the middle. This CDR3 contains 11 residues. Germline-derived CDR1 and CDR2 are LGHNA and YSLEER. DNA of the CDR3: TGCGCCAGCAGCTTCCGGTCTGAGCAGTTCTTC. It encodes CASSFRSEQFF.

The chain uses TRBV29-1 and TRBJ1-2, with 9 positions matching TRBD1. The CDR3 length is 14 residues. Germline CDR1 reads SQVTM; CDR2 reads ANQGSEA. J lost 1 base, V lost 3 bases, and 3 bases had no gene match. The CDR3, as DNA: TGCAGCGTTGACGGGACAGGGATTAACTATGGCTACACCTTC. It yields the protein CSVDGTGINYGYTF.

This rearrangement joins TRBV7-6 to TRBJ2-1; 9 bases are shared with TRBD2. Germline CDR1 SGHVS, CDR2 FNYEAQ. The CDR3 runs 16 residues. The V and J ends lost 3 bases and 2 bases, in that order; junction bases with no gene match: 5. CDR3 in DNA: TGTGCCAGCAGCTTTAGGGGCGGGGGGGCCTACAATGAGCAGTTCTTC. The encoded protein is CASSFRGGGAYNEQFF.

In nucleotides, the CDR3 is TGTGCCAGTAAAAAGGCGGGGAGCACAGATACGCAGTATTTT. Its protein is CASKKAGSTDTQYF. The V and J genes are TRBV19 and TRBJ2-3, with D perhaps TRBD2 (6 bases). Germline assignment: CDR1 LNHDA and CDR2 SQIVND (reference sequence). CDR3 length equals 14 residues. The ends were cut back, 7 bases at V and 0 bases at J, with 11 bases in the middle.

The chain carries TRBV28 and TRBJ1-2; possible D gene TRBD1, 6 bases. CDR3 length equals 14 residues. Germline V gene lookup returns CDR1 MDHEN and CDR2 SYDVKM. The V end lost 1 base, the J end lost 8 bases, and 14 bases lay between the germline ends. The CDR3, as DNA: TGTGCCAGCAGTTTATCGGGGACACCCGGGGGCTACACCTTC. Its protein product is CASSLSGTPGGYTF.

The V and J genes are TRBV9 and TRBJ2-1, with D perhaps matching TRBD1 (5 bases). V gave up 0 bases and J gave up 8 bases, with 12 bases separating them. Germline lookup yields CDR1 SGDLS and CDR2 YYNGEE. The CDR3 consists of 14 residues. The CDR3 nucleotides read TGTGCCAGCAGCGTAGCTGGGGCCGCGTATGAGCAGTTCTTC. This translates into CASSVAGAAYEQFF.

The chain links TRBV7-6 to TRBJ2-7; D gene unclear. CDR3 length: 14 amino acids. Germline loops: CDR1 SGHVS, CDR2 FNYEAQ. V was clipped by 2 bases and J by 3 bases, with 11 bases between them. The CDR3 here is CASSLNGPFYEQYF. The CDR3 DNA reads as TGTGCCAGCAGCTTAAATGGGCCATTCTACGAGCAGTACTTC.

On this clone: The sample contains more than one DNA sequence encoding this CDR3. The chain carries TRBV6-4 and TRBJ2-3; D may be TRBD2 (6 bases). Trimming shortened V by 0 bases and J by 3 bases, and 10 bases separated the two germline ends. The CDR3 has 15 residues. The V gene's germline CDR1 is MRHNA and CDR2 SNTAGT. The CDR3 loop reads CASSDSNGGTDTQYF. The CDR3 nucleotides read TGTGCCAGCAGTGACTCTAACGGGGGTACAGATACGCAGTATTTT.

The chain recombines TRBV2 with TRBJ2-7; D gene uncertain. The CDR3 has 14 residues. The V end lost 3 bases, the J end lost 1 base, and 10 bases lay between the germline ends. Germline V lookup: CDR1 SNHLY, CDR2 FYNNEI. CDR3 loop: CASSDRRVSYEQYV. The CDR3 nucleotides are TGTGCCAGCAGTGATCGACGGGTATCCTACGAGCAGTACGTC.

In the case of this clone: This sample also contains other DNA sequences that code for the same CDR3. The genes are TRBV10-1 and TRBJ1-2; D call uncertain. CDR3 length equals 13 residues. V was cut by 4 bases and J by 1 base, with 7 bases left in between. Germline V gene data show CDR1 as WNHNN and CDR2 as SYGVQD (reference sequence). The DNA of the CDR3 is TGCGCCAGCAGTGCCGGGAATAACTATGGCTACACCTTC. Its translation is CASSAGNNYGYTF.

The rearrangement links TRBV11-2 to TRBJ1-2; D gene ambiguous. The ends were cut back, 4 bases at V and 5 bases at J, with 14 bases in the middle. Germline CDR1 and CDR2: SGHAT and FQNNGV. This CDR3 region has 14 residues. The CDR3 coding sequence is TGTGCCAGCAGCTCCAATACCAGGATTTATGGCTACACCTTC. It yields the protein CASSSNTRIYGYTF.

V is TRBV7-6 and J is TRBJ2-7, with 9 bases lining up with TRBD1. The CDR3 extends over 13 amino acids. The V segment lost 5 bases and the J segment 7 bases; nucleotides outside the gene matches: 6. Germline CDR1 is SGHVS and CDR2 is FNYEAQ. CDR3 DNA: TGTGCCAGCAGCCCGCTTGGGACAGGGGAGCAGTACTTC. Its translation: CASSPLGTGEQYF.

V gene TRBV2 combines with J gene TRBJ2-1, with 8 bases matching TRBD2. The CDR3 length is 13 residues. Germline V gene lookup returns CDR1 SNHLY and CDR2 FYNNEI. V lost 6 bases to trimming and J lost 9 bases; unmatched junction nucleotides: 7. CDR3 DNA: TGTGCCAGCAGGTCGGGACTAGTCAGTGAGCAGTTCTTC. Its translation: CASRSGLVSEQFF.